Below are 17 T cell receptor beta chains sequenced from a single sample in a study of OX40 agonist ivuxolimab in advanced cancers. Libraries were built with the immunoSEQ multiplex PCR assay. TCRdb obtained this table from immuneACCESS and retained in-frame rearrangements with V and J assigned. These tables miss some clones; where compared with another copy, unresolved V genes account for less than half of the shortfall, and the remainder is unexplained. Across this sample there are 30,000 to 45,000 clones, with almost 85% seen only once. The ten top clones hold 1.5% to 2% of the sample. This specimen consisted of CD4+ or CD8+ T cells sorted from blood, obtained in a trial of the OX40 agonist ivuxolimab. These receptors were obtained from an adult with an advanced solid tumor such as melanoma, head and neck, liver or kidney cancer.

In this sample, this clone turned up a few times. The chain joins TRBV28 to TRBJ1-5; D not resolved. The CDR3 has 13 residues. Germline V CDR1 and CDR2: MDHEN, SYDVKM. Trimming removed 2 bases at V and 6 bases at J, with 8 bases between. The CDR3 DNA is TGTGCCAGCAGTTTAGGCTTAATTCAGCCCCAGCATTTT. This codes for CASSLGLIQPQHF.

CDR3 in amino acids: CASSLVGQGVTGELFF. The CDR3 DNA is TGCGCCAGCAGCTTGGTGGGACAGGGGGTGACCGGGGAGCTGTTTTTT. V gene TRBV5-1 combines with J gene TRBJ2-2; 11 nucleotides agree with TRBD1. This CDR3 spans 16 amino acids. The ends lost 0 bases at V and 5 bases at J; junction bases unmatched: 3. The germline CDR1 and CDR2 sequences are SGHRS and YFSETQ.

This chain joins TRBV4-2 and TRBJ2-3, with unresolved D. This CDR3 spans 14 amino acids. Germline CDR1 LGHNA, CDR2 YNFKEQ. Deletions cut 4 bases from V and 4 bases from J, with 12 bases between. The chain's CDR3 is CASSLSGSADTQYF. Here the CDR3 DNA reads TGTGCCAGCAGCCTTAGTGGATCCGCAGATACGCAGTATTTT.

The CDR3 loop is CASRGFRELFF. The CDR3 coding sequence is TGTGCCAGCAGGGGGTTTCGGGAGCTGTTTTTT. This rearrangement joins TRBV28 to TRBJ2-2; unclear D gene. The V gene lost 6 bases and the J gene lost 9 bases, with 8 bases spanning the gap. Germline V gene data show CDR1 as MDHEN and CDR2 as SYDVKM. CDR3 length equals 11 residues.

This clone has a single count. One junction end disagrees with the germline gene, perhaps due to a read error. The chain links TRBV6-1 to TRBJ2-1; D might be TRBD2 (5 bases). CDR3 length: 16 amino acids. CDR1 is MNHNS, CDR2 SASEGT, per germline. The CDR3 DNA reads TGTGCCAGCAGTGACCTCGGGGTACTGTCCTTCAATGAGCAGTTCTTC. It yields the protein CASSDLGVLSFNEQFF.

To note about this clone: Mismatch with germline at one junction end may stem from a read error. The same CDR3 is also encoded by other DNA sequences in this sample. The chain carries TRBV7-9 and TRBJ1-2; D is undetermined. Germline V gene lookup returns CDR1 SEHNR and CDR2 FQNEAQ (reference sequence). The CDR3 runs to 12 residues. The CDR3 is CASSLSNYGYTF. The CDR3 region has the DNA TGTGCCAGCAGCTTAAGCAACTACGGCTACACCTTC. The full variable domain, rest sourced from reference TRBV7-9 and TRBJ1-2, is DTGVSQNPRHKITKRGQNVTFRCDPISEHNRLYWYRQTLGQGPEFLTYFQNEAQLEKSRLLSDRFSAERPKGSFSTLEIQRTEQGDSAMYLCASSLSNYGYTFGSGTRLTVV.

The J gene is TRBJ2-2, the V gene TRBV6-6; no clear D gene. The V gene lost 4 bases and the J gene lost 4 bases, with 7 bases spanning the gap. Germline-derived CDR1 and CDR2 are MNHNY and SVGAGI (reference sequence). This CDR3 region has 13 residues. CDR3 protein: CASSLGPTGELFF. The DNA for the CDR3 is TGTGCCAGCAGTTTAGGGCCCACCGGGGAGCTGTTTTTT.

This chain uses TRBV2 with TRBJ1-1; D ambiguous. Germline CDR1 SNHLY, CDR2 FYNNEI. Trimming left V 6 bases short and J 11 bases short, with 13 bases between. The CDR3 spans 11 residues. CDR3 protein: CASRAQSSAFF. The CDR3, as DNA: TGTGCCAGCAGAGCGCAGAGTTCGGCTTTCTTT.

A single count supports this clone. DNA of the CDR3: TGTGCCAGCAGCGTGGGCAGTGGGACCGGGGAGCTGTTTTTT. Translated, it gives CASSVGSGTGELFF. The chain recombines TRBV9 with TRBJ2-2; no definite D call. The germline V gene encodes CDR1 SGDLS and CDR2 YYNGEE. This CDR3 comprises 14 residues. V lost 2 bases, J lost 5 bases, and 10 bases lay in between.

V is TRBV7-2 and J is TRBJ1-3; D is ambiguous. The CDR3 spans 13 residues. V lost 5 bases to trimming and J lost 4 bases, with 9 bases between them. Germline V gives CDR1 SGHTA, CDR2 FQGNSA. The DNA for the CDR3 is TGTGCCAGCAGCCCAAGGAGGGGAAACACCATATATTTT. Amino acids: CASSPRRGNTIYF.

V usage is TRBV10-3 and J usage is TRBJ2-7, with D maybe TRBD1 (5 bases). V lost 3 bases and J lost 4, with 13 bases in between. Germline CDR1 is ENHRY and CDR2 is SYGVKD. CDR3 length equals 14 residues. CDR3 in DNA: TGTGCCATCAGTGATCCTGGGGCAGCGTACGAGCAGTACTTC. It codes for CAISDPGAAYEQYF.

This chain uses TRBV7-9 with TRBJ1-6; D is undetermined. V lost 1 base to trimming and J lost 7 bases, with 14 bases between them. From germline, CDR1 is SEHNR and CDR2 FQNEAQ (reference sequence). This CDR3 has 16 amino acids. CDR3: CASSLDAVFTNSPLHF. As DNA, the CDR3 is TGTGCCAGCAGCTTAGATGCAGTTTTTACCAATTCACCCCTCCACTTT.

The CDR3 DNA sequence: TGTGCCAGCAGCAACTTACCTATCTGCTCTGGAAACACCATATATTTT. Its protein is CASSNLPICSGNTIYF. The chain recombines TRBV21-1 with TRBJ1-3. TRBV21-1 is marked as a pseudogene. The CDR3 totals 16 residues.

The rearrangement joins TRBV7-9 to TRBJ1-3; weak D call: TRBD1 (5 bases). Germline lookup yields CDR1 SEHNR and CDR2 FQNEAQ (reference sequence). The CDR3 runs 15 residues. V was trimmed by 6 bases and J by 3 bases, leaving 15 bases between them. The CDR3 DNA reads TGTGCCAGCAGTTACACTGGGGGGGTTGGAAACACCATATATTTT. Encoded protein: CASSYTGGVGNTIYF.

The chain is built from TRBV6-5 and TRBJ2-1; 7 bases are a match to TRBD2. The V gene's germline CDR1 is MNHEY and CDR2 SVGAGI. Trimming removed 5 bases from V and 2 bases from J; junction bases left unmatched: 0. The CDR3 loop spans 13 amino acids. The CDR3 DNA is TGTGCCAGCAGTCGGGAGGCCTACAATGAGCAGTTCTTC. Its protein is CASSREAYNEQFF.

In the case of this clone: The sample carries other DNA sequences with the same CDR3. The chain couples TRBV2 to TRBJ2-7, with a tentative D call TRBD2 (5 bases). The length of the CDR3 is 15 residues. The germline CDR1 and CDR2 sequences are SNHLY and FYNNEI. V lost 8 bases to trimming and J lost 7 bases, with 24 bases between them. The CDR3 DNA reads TGTGCCAGCGTGCCAGATCTGGCACCCTCGGGAGAGCAGTACTTC. This codes for CASVPDLAPSGEQYF.

This clone showed up just once. The genes are TRBV11-2 and TRBJ1-2; D remains unclear. CDR1 and CDR2 from the germline V gene are SGHAT and FQNNGV. There are 12 residues in the CDR3. The V end lost 5 bases, the J end lost 2 bases, and 6 bases lay between the germline ends. The CDR3 spells CASSQTNYGYTF. The CDR3 bases are TGTGCCAGCAGCCAAACGAACTATGGCTACACCTTC.